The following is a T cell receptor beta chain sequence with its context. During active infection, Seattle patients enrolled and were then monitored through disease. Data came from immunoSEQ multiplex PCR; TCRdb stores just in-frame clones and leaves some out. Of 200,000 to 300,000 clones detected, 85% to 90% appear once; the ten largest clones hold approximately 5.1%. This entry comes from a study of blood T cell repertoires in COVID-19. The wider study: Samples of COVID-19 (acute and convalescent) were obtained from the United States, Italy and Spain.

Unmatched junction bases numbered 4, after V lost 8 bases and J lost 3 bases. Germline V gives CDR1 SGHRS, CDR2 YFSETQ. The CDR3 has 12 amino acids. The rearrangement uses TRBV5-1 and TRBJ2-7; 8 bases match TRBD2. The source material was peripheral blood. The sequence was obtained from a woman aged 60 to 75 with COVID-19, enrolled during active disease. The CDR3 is CASSGTYYEQYF. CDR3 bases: TGCGCCAGTAGCGGGACTTACTACGAGCAGTACTTC.